What follows are 20 T cell receptor beta chains derived from one specimen sequenced in a study of blood T cell repertoires in COVID-19 (dated by TCRdb to about 2020). The method behind the library was the immunoSEQ multiplex PCR assay. As stored in TCRdb, this immuneACCESS dataset retains in-frame rearrangements with V and J assigned. A fraction of the clones does not appear; measured against another copy, unresolved V genes explain less than half of the discrepancy, and the remainder lacks a known reason. For this sample the table gives about 220,000 clones, of which 84% were detected only once. The ten largest account for 15% to 20% of the sample. Material: peripheral blood. The receptors shown here come from a man aged 25-40 years with active or convalescent COVID-19.

This clone showed up just once. V usage is TRBV5-6 and J usage is TRBJ2-7; TRBD2 agrees at 10 bases. The CDR3 length is 15 residues. The trim removed 6 bases at V and 5 bases at J, leaving 11 bases unmatched. Germline loops: CDR1 SGHDT, CDR2 YYEEEE. CDR3 region: CASISSLAGVHEQYF. CDR3 DNA sequence: TGTGCCAGCATATCGTCGCTAGCGGGAGTTCACGAGCAGTACTTC.

The chain employs TRBV15 and TRBJ2-5; 9 bases map to TRBD2. J lost 1 base, V lost 3 bases, and 12 bases had no gene match. The CDR3 totals 18 residues. CDR1 is LNHNV, CDR2 YYDKDF, per germline (reference sequence). CDR3 coding DNA: TGTGCCACCAGCAGGAAAGGGCCTAGCGGGGACCGCCAAGAGACCCAGTACTTC. Amino acids: CATSRKGPSGDRQETQYF.

The chain uses TRBV25-1 and TRBJ2-2; the match to TRBD2 covers 9 bases. Germline V CDR1 and CDR2: MGHDK, SYGVNS. V was pared by 4 bases and J by 4 bases, with 7 bases of the junction left unmatched. The CDR3 is made up of 16 amino acids. CDR3 DNA: TGTGCCAGCAGTGTGGCTAGCGGGACCCGCACCGGGGAGCTGTTTTTT. This translates into CASSVASGTRTGELFF.

The rearrangement uses TRBV5-1 and TRBJ2-5; the D is unclear. Trimming cost V 4 bases and J 4 bases, with 14 bases left between them. The germline gives CDR1 SGHRS, CDR2 YFSETQ. This CDR3 contains 14 residues. The CDR3 DNA reads as TGCGCCAGCAGCCCCACTTTAATGAGAGAGACCCAGTACTTC. The encoded protein is CASSPTLMRETQYF.

The J gene is TRBJ2-5, the V gene TRBV29-1, with a weak D call TRBD2 (6 bases). This CDR3 has 9 amino acids. The germline V gene has CDR1 SQVTM and CDR2 ANQGSEA. The V gene lost 8 bases and the J gene lost 5 bases, with 6 bases spanning the gap. The chain's CDR3 is CSRGETQYF. The CDR3 coding sequence is TGCAGCCGGGGGGAGACCCAGTACTTC.

The chain combines TRBV28 with TRBJ1-5; 8 bases line up with TRBD1. V trimming: 6 bases; J trimming: 1 base; junction bases outside the gene matches: 2. This CDR3 comprises 14 residues. Germline assignment: CDR1 MDHEN and CDR2 SYDVKM. This CDR3 is CASRRQGSNQPQHF. In nucleotides, the CDR3 is TGTGCCAGCAGACGACAGGGGAGCAATCAGCCCCAGCATTTT.

The rearrangement joins TRBV19 to TRBJ1-1; possible D gene TRBD1, 6 bases. From germline, CDR1 is LNHDA and CDR2 SQIVND (reference sequence). This CDR3 has 13 amino acids. The V end was cut by 0 bases, the J end by 4 bases, with 6 bases between. The CDR3 nucleotides are TGTGCCAGTAGTATAGACAGGGGCACTGAAGCTTTCTTT. The encoded protein is CASSIDRGTEAFF.

This rearrangement joins TRBV5-6 to TRBJ2-1; D is perhaps TRBD2 (6 bases). This CDR3 is 17 amino acids long. V was clipped by 0 bases and J by 8 bases, with 21 bases between them. The germline V gene encodes CDR1 SGHDT and CDR2 YYEEEE. CDR3 bases: TGTGCCAGCAGCTTGGACTGGGACTTCAGGGACGGGGATGAGCAGTTCTTC. It encodes CASSLDWDFRDGDEQFF.

The V and J genes are TRBV5-1 and TRBJ2-5; the D gene is possibly TRBD2 (6 bases). Trimming took 4 bases from V and 4 from J, leaving 14 bases between them. CDR3 length equals 14 residues. Germline lookup yields CDR1 SGHRS and CDR2 YFSETQ. CDR3 sequence reads: CASSPPRGIETQYF. The DNA of the CDR3 is TGCGCCAGCAGCCCCCCCCGGGGGATAGAGACCCAGTACTTC.

The chain carries TRBV4-2 and TRBJ1-2; possible D gene TRBD1, 5 bases. Germline V gene lookup returns CDR1 LGHNA and CDR2 YNFKEQ. V shed 4 bases and J shed 4 bases, with 16 bases lying between them. The CDR3 has 15 residues. The CDR3 bases are TGTGCCAGCAGCCGACCCCCGGGGGAGGGCTATGGCTACACCTTC. Protein product: CASSRPPGEGYGYTF.

The count of this clone is one. V and J are TRBV24-1 and TRBJ1-3; D gene uncertain. Germline-derived CDR1 and CDR2 are KGHDR and SFDVKD. The CDR3 sequence is 19 residues long. The V gene lost 1 base and the J gene lost 0 bases, with 18 bases spanning the gap. CDR3: CATSDLGYAGVTSGNTIYF. The CDR3 coding sequence is TGTGCCACCAGTGATTTAGGATATGCGGGCGTTACCTCTGGAAACACCATATATTTT.

This clone has a handful of counts. This chain links TRBV19 with TRBJ2-1; no clear D gene. There are 12 residues in the CDR3. Germline CDR1 is LNHDA and CDR2 is SQIVND (reference sequence). V was clipped by 3 bases and J by 7 bases, with 7 bases between them. The CDR3 coding sequence is TGTGCCAGTAGTATCCCCGGGAATGAGCAGTTCTTC. Amino acid sequence: CASSIPGNEQFF.

The CDR3 DNA reads as TGTGCCAGCAGTTCCGACAGATATCAGCCCCAGCATTTT. Its protein product is CASSSDRYQPQHF. The chain recombines TRBV6-5 with TRBJ1-5, with D perhaps TRBD1 (5 bases). CDR1 MNHEY and CDR2 SVGAGI come from the germline V gene. The CDR3 runs 13 residues. The germline V and J ends were trimmed by 4 bases and 5 bases, with 9 bases remaining between them.

J is TRBJ2-1 and V is TRBV14; 7 bases align to TRBD1. Unmatched junction bases numbered 12, after V lost 4 bases and J lost 9 bases. The CDR3 extends over 15 amino acids. CDR1 is SGHDN and CDR2 is FVKESK in the germline V gene. Written as DNA, the CDR3 is TGTGCCAGCAGCCCAACCTCCCGGGACAGAGGTGAGCAGTTCTTC. Protein product: CASSPTSRDRGEQFF.

This chain uses TRBV2 with TRBJ2-1; 10 bases line up with TRBD1. The CDR3 sequence is 13 residues long. Germline V gene sequence: CDR1 SNHLY, CDR2 FYNNEI. The V segment lost 5 bases and the J segment 9 bases; nucleotides outside the gene matches: 4. CDR3 protein: CASSRQGAGEQFF. In DNA form, the CDR3 reads TGTGCCAGCAGTCGACAGGGGGCTGGTGAGCAGTTCTTC.

The chain is built from TRBV5-1 and TRBJ2-2; 9 nucleotides align to TRBD2. Germline V gene data show CDR1 as SGHRS and CDR2 as YFSETQ. V lost 4 bases to trimming and J lost 6 bases; unmatched junction nucleotides: 4. This CDR3 contains 14 residues. The CDR3 DNA sequence: TGCGCCAGCAGCCTTAGCGGGAGCCCCGGGGAGCTGTTTTTT. It encodes CASSLSGSPGELFF.

This chain joins TRBV11-2 and TRBJ1-5; D possibly corresponds to TRBD1 (5 bases). The ends were cut back, 5 bases at V and 0 bases at J, with 23 bases in the middle. CDR1 is SGHAT, CDR2 FQNNGV, per germline. The CDR3 is 19 residues long. The chain's CDR3 is CASSPTPSGPTYSNQPQHF. In DNA, the CDR3 is TGTGCCAGCAGCCCGACCCCGTCAGGGCCTACTTATAGCAATCAGCCCCAGCATTTT.

This chain joins TRBV5-1 and TRBJ2-7; possibly TRBD1 for D (8 bases). Trimming shortened V by 5 bases and J by 3 bases, and 15 bases separated the two germline ends. The CDR3 consists of 14 residues. Per germline, CDR1 SGHRS and CDR2 YFSETQ. CDR3 sequence reads: CASRGGTGDYEQYF. The CDR3 DNA follows: TGCGCCAGCAGGGGGGGGACAGGAGACTACGAGCAGTACTTC. Together with reference TRBV5-1 and TRBJ2-7, the CDR3 gives the full variable domain: KAGVTQTPRYLIKTRGQQVTLSCSPISGHRSVSWYQQTPGQGLQFLFEYFSETQRNKGNFPGRFSGRQFSNSRSEMNVSTLELGDSALYLCASRGGTGDYEQYFGPGTRLTVT.

This CDR3 is CASSGMGPGMSGELFF. The CDR3 DNA reads TGTGCCAGCAGTGGGATGGGCCCCGGGATGTCCGGGGAGCTGTTTTTT. This sequence joins TRBV2 and TRBJ2-2; possibly TRBD2 for D (5 bases). The CDR3 sequence is 16 residues long. Germline CDR1 SNHLY, CDR2 FYNNEI. V lost 4 bases and J lost 6, with 18 bases in between. The full variable domain, its missing parts supplied by reference TRBV2 and TRBJ2-2, is EPEVTQTPSHQVTQMGQEVILRCVPISNHLYFYWYRQILGQKVEFLVSFYNNEISEKSEIFDDQFSVERPDGSNFTLKIRSTKLEDSAMYFCASSGMGPGMSGELFFGEGSRLTVL.

The chain joins TRBV6-5 to TRBJ1-5; 8 bases fit TRBD1. Germline trimming cut 6 bases from V and 7 bases from J; bases unmatched to any gene: 8. This CDR3 comprises 14 residues. The germline CDR1 and CDR2 sequences are MNHEY and SVGAGI. CDR3 protein: CASSFRGQGQPQHF. The CDR3 DNA sequence: TGTGCCAGCAGCTTCAGGGGGCAGGGCCAGCCCCAGCATTTT.